These 30 T cell receptor beta chains originate from one sample sequenced in a study of regulatory T cells in long-lasting Graves disease. The sample's time point: newly diagnosed GD, antithyroid drugs for less than 3 months. Extracted PBMC RNA gave rise to the TCR library. Construction of the TCR beta libraries employed iRepertoire HTBI primers in conjunction with Arm-PCR of CDR3 regions. A single record per CDR3 protein comes from TCRdb applying MiXCR to the multiplex PCR reads. This sample carries 530,000 or so distinct CDR3 sequences, 15% to 20% of them seen once, and the ten largest clones take about 11%. A further study also used this sample, focusing on T cells in Graves' hyperthyroidism and ophthalmopathy.

The source material was peripheral blood mononuclear cells (PBMCs), sampled at new diagnosis, from a patient treated with antithyroid drugs. All receptors come from a man aged 18 to 29 with Graves disease.

The V and J genes are TRBV19 and TRBJ2-2, with unresolved D. The V and J ends lost 3 bases and 1 base respectively, with 12 bases between them. The CDR3 is 16 amino acids. The V gene's germline CDR1 is LNHDA and CDR2 SQIVND (reference sequence). As DNA, the CDR3 is TGTGCCAGTAGTATGGTGGCAGGTCGGAACACCGGGGAGCTGTTTTTT. Its protein is CASSMVAGRNTGELFF.

The V and J genes are TRBV25-1 and TRBJ1-1, with 7 bases lining up with TRBD1. The CDR3 extends over 14 amino acids. V lost 6 bases to trimming and J lost 1 base; unmatched junction nucleotides: 5. CDR1 is MGHDK, CDR2 SYGVNS, per germline. The CDR3 protein is CASRRTGPNTEAFF. The DNA for the CDR3 is TGTGCCAGCAGGCGGACAGGTCCGAACACTGAAGCTTTCTTT.

This chain connects TRBV3-1 to TRBJ2-7; 8 positions agree with TRBD1. V shed 3 bases and J 3 bases; nucleotides not matched to a gene: 7. The V gene's germline CDR1 is LGHDT and CDR2 YNNKEL (reference sequence). There are 15 residues in the CDR3. This CDR3 is CASSQGDRFFYEQYF. The CDR3 region has the DNA TGTGCCAGCAGCCAGGGGGACAGGTTTTTCTACGAGCAGTACTTC.

This clonotype has a count of ten or more. V is TRBV20-1 and J is TRBJ2-1, with D uncertain. CDR1 is DFQATT, CDR2 SNEGSKA, per germline (reference sequence). The CDR3 consists of 14 residues. Trimming pared 4 bases from V and 9 bases from J, leaving 19 bases between. The DNA for the CDR3 is TGCAGTGCTACCCGAGGAGCTAGGGTCTTTGAGCAGTTCTTC. Translation gives CSATRGARVFEQFF.

This chain uses TRBV9 with TRBJ2-4; 8 bases fit TRBD2. The J call may not be correct, given that the DNA end is closer to TRBJ2-3. The CDR3 has 16 amino acids. The germline gives CDR1 SGDLS, CDR2 YYNGEE. The CDR3 coding sequence is TGTGCCAGCAGCCCCGTGGGAGCGGGGGTCACAGATACGCAGTATTTT. It yields the protein CASSPVGAGVTDTQYF.

In this sample, this clonotype turned up many times. J is TRBJ2-7 and V is TRBV7-9; perhaps TRBD2 as D (6 bases). V lost 3 bases, J lost 1 base, and 10 bases lay in between. The germline CDR1 and CDR2 sequences are SEHNR and FQNEAQ (reference sequence). The CDR3 extends over 14 amino acids. CDR3 region: CASSLGGVSYEQYF. The CDR3 nucleotides are TGTGCCAGCAGCTTGGGCGGGGTATCCTACGAGCAGTACTTC.

This clonotype has ten or more counts. The V and J genes are TRBV28 and TRBJ2-7; 9 bases line up with TRBD2. CDR1 is MDHEN and CDR2 is SYDVKM in the germline V gene. The V segment lost 4 bases and the J segment 4 bases; nucleotides outside the gene matches: 14. The CDR3 runs to 17 residues. The CDR3 loop reads CASSYGPGRGRGYEQYF. DNA for the CDR3: TGTGCCAGCAGTTACGGCCCGGGTCGCGGGAGGGGATACGAGCAGTACTTC.

This clonotype was picked up many times. This chain connects TRBV6-1 to TRBJ2-7; perhaps TRBD2 as D (5 bases). The CDR3 is 17 amino acids. Germline V gene sequence: CDR1 MNHNS, CDR2 SASEGT. The V and J ends lost 6 bases and 5 bases respectively, with 26 bases between them. Written as DNA, the CDR3 is TGTGCCAGCAGCCCATACCATTTAGTCGGGATGGCTGACGAGCAGTACTTC. Its translation: CASSPYHLVGMADEQYF.

The chain joins TRBV10-3 to TRBJ2-2, with D tentatively TRBD1 (5 bases). Between the trimmed V and J ends, which lost 2 bases and 6 bases, there was a span of 10 bases. This CDR3 comprises 14 residues. Germline V gene lookup returns CDR1 ENHRY and CDR2 SYGVKD. The CDR3 region is CAISEDSGAGELFF. The CDR3 region has the DNA TGTGCCATCAGTGAGGACAGTGGGGCCGGGGAGCTGTTTTTT.

This clonotype was recorded many times. The CDR3 spells CASSLGGASEQYF. The CDR3 DNA follows: TGTGCCAGCAGCTTAGGCGGGGCTAGCGAGCAGTACTTC. This chain uses TRBV7-3 with TRBJ2-7; TRBD2 might be the D (6 bases). V gave up 2 bases and J gave up 6 bases, with 11 bases separating them. Germline CDR1 is SGHTA and CDR2 is FQGTGA. The length of the CDR3 is 13 residues.

This clonotype appeared a few times. CDR3 nucleotide sequence: TGCGCCAGCAGCCGGATTCTCAGTAGCGCCGAAAAAAACATTCAGTACTTC. This codes for CASSRILSSAEKNIQYF. This chain uses TRBV4-1 with TRBJ2-4, with D tentatively TRBD2 (5 bases). From germline, CDR1 is MGHRA and CDR2 YSYEKL. The CDR3 sequence is 17 residues long. Trimming shortened V by 4 bases and J by 4 bases, and 20 bases separated the two germline ends.

This clonotype was counted only a few times. The chain has TRBV19 and TRBJ2-1; unclear D gene. Trimming took off 3 bases at V and 4 bases at J, with 10 bases between the two ends. Germline loops: CDR1 LNHDA, CDR2 SQIVND (reference sequence). The CDR3 runs to 14 residues. CDR3 coding DNA: TGTGCCAGTAGTATGGAGTCCAGATACAATGAGCAGTTCTTC. This sequence encodes CASSMESRYNEQFF.

The J gene is TRBJ2-7, the V gene TRBV10-1, with D possibly being TRBD1 (6 bases). The CDR3 totals 15 residues. The ends were cut back, 5 bases at V and 2 bases at J, with 16 bases in the middle. Germline CDR1 reads WNHNN; CDR2 reads SYGVQD (reference sequence). The DNA of the CDR3 is TGCGCCAGCAGTCCCACCGGGACAACTCCCTACGAGCAGTACTTC. It specifies CASSPTGTTPYEQYF.

The rearrangement links TRBV10-1 to TRBJ1-2; a possible D gene is TRBD1 (5 bases). The CDR3 extends over 15 amino acids. CDR1 and CDR2 from the germline V gene are WNHNN and SYGVQD (reference sequence). Trimming pared 1 base from V and 1 base from J, leaving 10 bases between. The CDR3 sequence: CASSEWGLSNYGYTF. The DNA for the CDR3 is TGCGCCAGCAGTGAGTGGGGACTTAGTAACTATGGCTACACCTTC.

The CDR3 reads CSAPNRLNTEAFF. The CDR3 DNA reads TGCAGTGCGCCGAACCGCCTGAACACTGAAGCTTTCTTT. The chain joins TRBV20-1 to TRBJ1-1; no clear D gene. The CDR3 has 13 residues. The ends were cut back, 6 bases at V and 0 bases at J, with 11 bases in the middle. The germline CDR1 and CDR2 sequences are DFQATT and SNEGSKA (reference sequence).

This clonotype was picked up a small number of times. This rearrangement joins TRBV19 to TRBJ1-2; no reliable D call. In germline, CDR1 is LNHDA, CDR2 SQIVND (reference sequence). Trimming left V 3 bases short and J 0 bases short, with 11 bases between. The CDR3 has 15 amino acids. CDR3 nucleotide sequence: TGTGCCAGTAGTATTTCCGGCAGAACTAACTATGGCTACACCTTC. Protein product: CASSISGRTNYGYTF.

In its sample, this clonotype was seen many times. Its ends do not fully match the called genes, so a read error is possible. This chain links TRBV7-7 with TRBJ2-1, with D unclear. The CDR3 has 13 amino acids. Germline V gene sequence: CDR1 SSHAT, CDR2 FNYEAQ (reference sequence). CDR3 amino acids: CASSLTDGGEQFF. As DNA, the CDR3 is TGTGCTAGCAGCTTAACTGACGGTGGTGAGCAGTTCTTC. The full variable domain, in which reference TRBV7-7 and TRBJ2-1 provide the parts outside the CDR3, is GAGVSQSPRYKVTKRGQDVTLRCDPISSHATLYWYQQALGQGPEFLTYFNYEAQPDKSGLPSDRFSAERPEGSISTLTIQRTEQRDSAMYRCASSLTDGGEQFFGPGTRLTVL.

Many counts were recorded for this clonotype. J is TRBJ2-2 and V is TRBV5-1, with 9 bases identical to TRBD1. Trimming removed 4 bases from V and 0 bases from J; junction bases left unmatched: 7. Germline assignment: CDR1 SGHRS and CDR2 YFSETQ. This CDR3 has 17 amino acids. CDR3 protein: CASSPPGQGANTGELFF. The CDR3 nucleotides read TGCGCCAGCAGCCCACCGGGACAGGGAGCGAACACCGGGGAGCTGTTTTTT.

This clonotype turned up a few times. The chain is built from TRBV15 and TRBJ2-6; no clear D. CDR3 length: 17 residues. Trimming took 3 bases from V and 0 from J, leaving 12 bases between them. Germline V gene lookup returns CDR1 LNHNV and CDR2 YYDKDF (reference sequence). The CDR3 DNA sequence: TGTGCCACCAGCAGTTACAAGGAACCCTCTGGGGCCAACGTCCTGACTTTC. Its translation is CATSSYKEPSGANVLTF.

This sequence joins TRBV28 and TRBJ2-7, with 7 bases fitting TRBD2. With 6 bases clipped from V and 6 bases from J, the junction kept 11 bases outside the gene matches. CDR1 MDHEN and CDR2 SYDVKM come from the germline V gene. This CDR3 region has 14 residues. The CDR3 nucleotides are TGTGCCAGCAGGGGAGGGACGGGTGTTTCCGAGCAGTACTTC. This gives the protein CASRGGTGVSEQYF.

The CDR3 loop reads CASSPLSGGETQYF. DNA of the CDR3: TGTGCCAGCAGTCCGCTATCCGGGGGGGAGACCCAGTACTTC. The chain combines TRBV6-1 with TRBJ2-5, with 7 bases that match TRBD2. V gave up 5 bases and J gave up 5 bases; unmatched junction bases: 8. CDR3 length: 14 amino acids. CDR1 and CDR2 from the germline V gene are MNHNS and SASEGT.

The chain recombines TRBV5-4 with TRBJ2-4; tentative D call: TRBD1 (6 bases). Germline CDR1 reads SGHNT; CDR2 reads YYREEE (reference sequence). The V end was cut by 3 bases, the J end by 2 bases, with 12 bases between. This CDR3 comprises 15 residues. CDR3 sequence: CASSSPGTSKNIQYF. For the CDR3, the DNA is TGTGCCAGCAGCTCTCCCGGGACATCCAAAAACATTCAGTACTTC.

This clonotype was found many times. J is TRBJ1-1 and V is TRBV3-1; D may be TRBD1 (5 bases). The CDR3 totals 13 residues. CDR1 and CDR2 (germline): LGHDT, YNNKEL (reference sequence). Between the trimmed V and J ends, which lost 0 bases and 4 bases, there was a span of 6 bases. The CDR3 coding sequence is TGTGCCAGCAGCCAAGAAGGGGCCACTGAAGCTTTCTTT. This codes for CASSQEGATEAFF.

In this sample, this clonotype turned up a few times. The rearrangement joins TRBV6-2 or TRBV6-3 to TRBJ2-3; the D gene is possibly TRBD2 (5 bases). The CDR3 extends over 16 amino acids. Germline lookup yields CDR1 MNHEY and CDR2 SVGEGT. The V end lost 5 bases, the J end lost 2 bases, and 17 bases lay between the germline ends. CDR3 sequence: CASSPRIRGTTDTQYF. CDR3 coding DNA: TGTGCCAGCAGTCCTAGGATTCGGGGTACCACAGATACGCAGTATTTT.

This clonotype was counted a few times. CDR3 protein: CSALDGLYGEQYF. The DNA of the CDR3 is TGCAGTGCTTTGGACGGACTTTATGGCGAGCAGTACTTC. J is TRBJ2-7 and V is TRBV20-1; possibly TRBD2 for D (5 bases). V gave up 5 bases and J gave up 6 bases, with 17 bases separating them. The CDR3 has 13 amino acids. Germline CDR1 reads DFQATT; CDR2 reads SNEGSKA (reference sequence).

There are many counts of this clonotype. This chain uses TRBV6-4 with TRBJ1-1; maybe TRBD1 (6 bases). Germline CDR1 and CDR2: MRHNA and SNTAGT. This CDR3 has 13 residues. Trimming left V 5 bases short and J 4 bases short, with 11 bases between. The CDR3 nucleotides are TGTGCCAGCAGTACGACAGGATTCACTGAAGCTTTCTTT. Amino acid sequence: CASSTTGFTEAFF.

The chain joins TRBV20-1 to TRBJ2-3, with 10 positions matching TRBD2. Germline CDR1 reads DFQATT; CDR2 reads SNEGSKA (reference sequence). V shed 5 bases and J 5 bases; nucleotides not matched to a gene: 10. This CDR3 is built from 15 residues. For the CDR3, the DNA is TGCAGTGCTGGTACTCTAGCGGGAGTTTTAGATACGCAGTATTTT. Amino acids: CSAGTLAGVLDTQYF.

The table lists this clonotype with a few counts. The rearrangement uses TRBV12-3 or TRBV12-4 and TRBJ2-3; D is perhaps TRBD1 or TRBD2 (6 bases each). V gave up 7 bases and J gave up 2 bases, with 13 bases separating them. The CDR3 runs to 14 residues. The CDR3 region is CASISGADTDTQYF. CDR3 nucleotides: TGTGCCAGCATATCGGGGGCCGACACAGATACGCAGTATTTT.

The chain employs TRBV7-9 and TRBJ2-1, with D unclear. With 4 bases removed from V and 13 bases from J, the gap between germline ends came to 17 bases. Per germline, CDR1 SEHNR and CDR2 FQNEAQ (reference sequence). CDR3 length: 13 residues. The CDR3 sequence: CASSSTAQDLQFF. The CDR3 DNA follows: TGTGCCAGCAGCTCGACTGCACAAGATTTACAGTTCTTC.

This clonotype was seen repeatedly, ten times or more. The rearrangement joins TRBV28 to TRBJ2-3, with 7 bases that match TRBD1. TRBJ2-7 matches the DNA end more closely, so the J call is doubtful. The CDR3 has 14 residues. The germline CDR1 and CDR2 sequences are MDHEN and SYDVKM. CDR3 amino acids: CASSPTGRLYEQYF. DNA of the CDR3: TGTGCCAGCAGCCCGACAGGGAGACTCTACGAGCAGTACTTC.